Presented here are 28 T cell receptor beta chains from one specimen sequenced in a study of identical twins. MiXCR, run by TCRdb on the 5' RACE reads, gives a single entry per CDR3 protein. The sample holds under 350,000 distinct CDR3 sequences; nearly 9.5% are singletons and the top ten take 5.5% to 9%. These sequences were also reported in another study, on yellow fever vaccine responses in identical twins.

Sequenced: CD8+ T cells sorted from blood. The source of these receptors is a young woman in good health.

This clonotype showed up many times. The chain couples TRBV5-1 to TRBJ2-1; 7 nucleotides align to TRBD2. The CDR3 runs 16 residues. Germline CDR1 reads SGHRS; CDR2 reads YFSETQ. Unmatched junction bases numbered 16, after V lost 4 bases and J lost 9 bases. The DNA for the CDR3 is TGCGCCAGCAGCGACTGGACTAGTGGGGGATTAGGTGAGCAGTTCTTC. It specifies CASSDWTSGGLGEQFF.

There are many counts of this clonotype. The J gene is TRBJ2-2, the V gene TRBV5-1; 12 nucleotides agree with TRBD2. This CDR3 comprises 16 residues. The J segment lost 7 bases and the V segment lost 2 bases, leaving 6 bases of the junction unmatched. Germline CDR1 SGHRS, CDR2 YFSETQ. CDR3 protein: CASSFSGTSGFGELFF. In DNA, the CDR3 is TGCGCCAGCAGCTTCTCCGGGACTAGCGGGTTCGGGGAGCTGTTTTTT.

This clonotype showed up just a few times. V and J are TRBV5-5 and TRBJ1-1; no reliable D call. The length of the CDR3 is 15 residues. Germline lookup yields CDR1 SGHKS and CDR2 YYEKEE (reference sequence). V was clipped by 0 bases and J by 0 bases, with 9 bases between them. CDR3 protein: CASSLGNGVNTEAFF. The CDR3 region has the DNA TGTGCCAGCAGCTTGGGGAACGGGGTGAACACTGAAGCTTTCTTT.

In this sample, this clonotype turned up a few times. This chain links TRBV12-3 or TRBV12-4 with TRBJ2-5; D is undetermined. Trimming took off 3 bases at V and 4 bases at J, with 6 bases between the two ends. The CDR3 is 12 residues long. As DNA, the CDR3 is TGTGCCAGCAGTTTCTTCTCAGAGACCCAGTACTTC. This sequence encodes CASSFFSETQYF.

The CDR3 spells CASSFLSAPDSNYGYTF. CDR3 DNA sequence: TGTGCCAGCAGCTTCCTTAGTGCTCCCGACAGCAACTATGGCTACACCTTC. The chain has TRBV11-2 and TRBJ1-2; tentative D call: TRBD1 (5 bases). Germline V gives CDR1 SGHAT, CDR2 FQNNGV. This CDR3 region has 17 residues. The V end was cut by 3 bases, the J end by 2 bases, with 19 bases between. Looking up the rest from reference TRBV11-2 and TRBJ1-2 gives the full variable domain: EAGVAQSPRYKIIEKRQSVAFWCNPISGHATLYWYQQILGQGPKLLIQFQNNGVVDDSQLPKDRFSAERLKGVDSTLKIQPAKLEDSAVYLCASSFLSAPDSNYGYTFGSGTRLTVV.

This clonotype was recorded a few times. The chain carries TRBV29-1 and TRBJ2-7; D is tentatively TRBD1 or TRBD2 (5 bases each). The length of the CDR3 is 15 residues. V was cut by 2 bases and J by 3 bases, with 17 bases left in between. The V gene's germline CDR1 is SQVTM and CDR2 ANQGSEA. CDR3 loop: CSVESGAREGYEQYF. The CDR3 bases are TGCAGCGTTGAATCCGGGGCCCGAGAAGGCTACGAGCAGTACTTC.

This clonotype was detected a few times. This sequence joins TRBV4-2 and TRBJ2-7; D is tentatively TRBD1 or TRBD2 (5 bases each). This CDR3 is built from 12 residues. Germline loops: CDR1 LGHNA, CDR2 YNFKEQ. V lost 4 bases and J lost 7, with 11 bases in between. Here the CDR3 reads CASSPGDLEQYF. Here the CDR3 DNA reads TGTGCCAGCAGCCCTGGGGACCTTGAGCAGTACTTC.

This clonotype was found a few times. The genes are TRBV27 and TRBJ2-1; D tentatively reads TRBD1 or TRBD2 (5 bases each). The V gene lost 5 bases and the J gene lost 0 bases, with 14 bases spanning the gap. This CDR3 has 16 amino acids. Looked up from germline, CDR1 is MNHEY and CDR2 is SMNVEV (reference sequence). Here the CDR3 reads CASSPPGRRSYNEQFF. For the CDR3, the DNA is TGTGCCAGCAGTCCACCGGGACGACGCTCCTACAATGAGCAGTTCTTC.

V gene TRBV4-3 combines with J gene TRBJ2-3, with 13 positions matching TRBD2. CDR3 length: 18 residues. Looked up from germline, CDR1 is LGHNA and CDR2 is YSLEER. V lost 0 bases, J lost 8 bases, and 11 bases stayed unmatched. DNA for the CDR3: TGCGCCAGCAGCCAAGATTCCACACTAGCGGGAGGGCCGCGTACGCAGTATTTT. It translates to CASSQDSTLAGGPRTQYF.

As regards this clonotype: This may come from a read error, since a much larger clone is one base off. The chain has TRBV7-2 and TRBJ2-5, with TRBD2 as a possible D gene (5 bases). Germline CDR1 is SGHTA and CDR2 is FQGNSA. This CDR3 spans 16 amino acids. The DNA for the CDR3 is TGTGCCAGCAGCTTAGTAGGAGGTTCAGTACAAGGGACCCAGTACTTC. It specifies CASSLVGGSVQGTQYF. Based on the CDR3 plus reference TRBV7-2 and TRBJ2-5, the full variable domain is GAGVSQSPSNKVTEKGKDVELRCDPISGHTALYWYRQSLGQGLEFLIYFQGNSAPDKSGLPSDRFSAERTGGSVSTLTIQRTQQEDSAVYLCASSLVGGSVQGTQYFGPGTRLLVL.

CDR3 bases: TGTGCCAGCAGTTACGGTATGGGAGGCTATGGCTACACCTTC. Its translation: CASSYGMGGYGYTF. The chain carries TRBV6-2 or TRBV6-3 and TRBJ1-2, with no clear D. There are 14 residues in the CDR3. Germline assignment: CDR1 MNHEY and CDR2 SVGEGT. V lost 2 bases, J lost 4 bases, and 11 bases lay in between.

The J gene is TRBJ2-6, the V gene TRBV4-2; 9 nucleotides align to TRBD1. CDR1 and CDR2 from the germline V gene are LGHNA and YNFKEQ. The V and J ends lost 4 bases and 0 bases, in that order; junction bases with no gene match: 10. This CDR3 has 19 amino acids. The CDR3 region has the DNA TGTGCCAGCAGCCCGCCCCAAACAGGGGGCCTCTCTGGGGCCAACGTCCTGACTTTC. Encoded protein: CASSPPQTGGLSGANVLTF.

V and J are TRBV10-3 and TRBJ2-2, with no clear D. Trimming took 3 bases from V and 1 from J, leaving 6 bases between them. CDR1 is ENHRY and CDR2 is SYGVKD in the germline V gene. The length of the CDR3 is 14 residues. The DNA for the CDR3 is TGTGCCATCAGTGACAAGGAGAACACCGGGGAGCTGTTTTTT. Its protein product is CAISDKENTGELFF.

In its sample, this clonotype was seen many times. This chain links TRBV29-1 with TRBJ1-2; no clear D. CDR3 length equals 10 residues. In germline, CDR1 is SQVTM, CDR2 ANQGSEA. The germline V and J ends were trimmed by 6 bases and 3 bases, with 5 bases remaining between them. The CDR3 here is CSVDDYGYTF. The DNA for the CDR3 is TGCAGCGTGGACGACTATGGCTACACCTTC.

The sample holds many counts of this clonotype. The rearrangement joins TRBV7-9 to TRBJ2-7, with 9 positions matching TRBD1. Germline CDR1 and CDR2: SEHNR and FQNEAQ (reference sequence). The V gene end was trimmed by 7 bases and the J gene end by 0 bases; junction bases not matched to a gene: 7. This CDR3 spans 15 amino acids. The CDR3 is CASTRVGQGSYEQYF. The CDR3 DNA sequence: TGTGCCAGCACCCGGGTGGGACAGGGCTCCTACGAGCAGTACTTC. Looking up the rest from reference TRBV7-9 and TRBJ2-7 gives the full variable domain: DTGVSQNPRHKITKRGQNVTFRCDPISEHNRLYWYRQTLGQGPEFLTYFQNEAQLEKSRLLSDRFSAERPKGSFSTLEIQRTEQGDSAMYLCASTRVGQGSYEQYFGPGTRLTVT.

This clonotype was counted a few times. The gene calls are TRBV20-1 and TRBJ2-7; 11 positions match TRBD2. Looked up from germline, CDR1 is DFQATT and CDR2 is SNEGSKA (reference sequence). The V segment lost 0 bases and the J segment 3 bases; nucleotides outside the gene matches: 7. CDR3 length equals 16 residues. The CDR3 reads CSARDPLAGGIYEQYF. As DNA, the CDR3 is TGCAGTGCTAGAGATCCCCTAGCGGGAGGTATCTACGAGCAGTACTTC.

This clonotype has only a few counts. The chain has TRBV11-2 and TRBJ2-7; D may correspond to TRBD1 or TRBD2 (5 bases each). The germline V gene has CDR1 SGHAT and CDR2 FQNNGV. V was trimmed by 0 bases and J by 1 base, leaving 13 bases between them. The CDR3 covers 16 residues. CDR3 region: CASSLDGGLLSYEQYF. CDR3 DNA: TGTGCCAGCAGCTTAGATGGGGGATTGTTATCCTACGAGCAGTACTTC.

The chain joins TRBV30 to TRBJ2-7; 7 nucleotides match TRBD1. Germline V CDR1 and CDR2: GTSNPN, SVGIG (reference sequence). V lost 1 base and J lost 4; bases outside the gene matches: 4. The CDR3 has 13 amino acids. DNA of the CDR3: TGTGCCTGGAGTGGGCAGGGGGTGTACGAGCAGTACTTC. It translates to CAWSGQGVYEQYF. Complete variable domain (other parts from reference TRBV30 and TRBJ2-7): SQTIHQWPATLVQPVGSPLSLECTVEGTSNPNLYWYRQAAGRGLQLLFYSVGIGQISSEVPQNLSASRPQDRQFILSSKKLLLSDSGFYLCAWSGQGVYEQYFGPGTRLTVT.

There are many counts of this clonotype. The chain carries TRBV5-4 and TRBJ2-3; D not certain. This CDR3 has 12 residues. V was pared by 3 bases and J by 0 bases, with 2 bases between. The V gene's germline CDR1 is SGHNT and CDR2 YYREEE (reference sequence). The CDR3 is CASSYSTDTQYF. CDR3 nucleotide sequence: TGTGCCAGCAGCTATAGCACAGATACGCAGTATTTT.

This clonotype was recorded at least ten times. The chain recombines TRBV6-5 with TRBJ2-1; D may be TRBD1 or TRBD2 (5 bases each). Germline CDR1 MNHEY, CDR2 SVGAGI. The ends were cut back, 3 bases at V and 2 bases at J, with 11 bases in the middle. The CDR3 covers 15 residues. The CDR3 loop reads CASSYGGLAYNEQFF. The CDR3 DNA reads TGTGCCAGCAGTTATGGGGGATTAGCCTACAATGAGCAGTTCTTC.

The chain links TRBV19 to TRBJ2-3, with D possibly being TRBD2 (6 bases). The germline gives CDR1 LNHDA, CDR2 SQIVND (reference sequence). V shed 3 bases and J shed 2 bases, with 15 bases lying between them. This CDR3 has 16 amino acids. The CDR3 loop reads CASSIGGEPYTDTQYF. DNA of the CDR3: TGTGCCAGTAGTATCGGAGGGGAACCATACACAGATACGCAGTATTTT.

The rearrangement uses TRBV6-1 and TRBJ2-5; the D gene is possibly TRBD2 (5 bases). Trimming left V 1 base short and J 5 bases short, with 11 bases between. Per germline, CDR1 MNHNS and CDR2 SASEGT. The CDR3 contains 14 residues. CDR3 bases: TGTGCCAGCAGTGAAGGCGGGTCTTACGAGACCCAGTACTTC. Encoded protein: CASSEGGSYETQYF.

This clonotype was picked up many times. This rearrangement joins TRBV29-1 to TRBJ2-7; no firm D call. CDR3 size: 14 residues. The V gene lost 1 base and the J gene lost 0 bases, with 10 bases spanning the gap. Germline CDR1 and CDR2: SQVTM and ANQGSEA. The CDR3 region has the DNA TGCAGCGTTGAAGGGGCAGGCACCTCCTACGAGCAGTACTTC. Translation gives CSVEGAGTSYEQYF.

This clonotype was seen more than once but under ten times. The chain employs TRBV15 and TRBJ1-1, with no clear D. Trimming took 0 bases from V and 0 from J, leaving 5 bases between them. The CDR3 runs to 14 residues. Germline V lookup: CDR1 LNHNV, CDR2 YYDKDF (reference sequence). The CDR3 DNA follows: TGTGCCACCAGCAGAGATCGTATGAACACTGAAGCTTTCTTT. Residues: CATSRDRMNTEAFF. The variable domain in full, with the rest retrieved from reference TRBV15 and TRBJ1-1, is DAMVIQNPRYQVTQFGKPVTLSCSQTLNHNVMYWYQQKSSQAPKLLFHYYDKDFNNEADTPDNFQSRRPNTSFCFLDIRSPGLGDTAMYLCATSRDRMNTEAFFGQGTRLTVV.

For this clonotype: This may be a read error, as it is one base from a much larger clone. This chain connects TRBV27 to TRBJ2-7, with D perhaps TRBD1 or TRBD2 (6 bases each). The CDR3 is 12 residues long. Germline CDR1 is MNHEY and CDR2 is SMNVEV (reference sequence). The CDR3 loop is CASSLRGDELYF. The CDR3 bases are TGTGCCAGCAGTTTAAGGGGGGACGAGCTGTACTTC.

This clonotype was found a few times. Here the CDR3 reads CSASTGAFVNTEAFF. For the CDR3, the DNA is TGCAGTGCTAGTACAGGGGCGTTCGTGAACACTGAAGCTTTCTTT. V and J are TRBV20-1 and TRBJ1-1, with TRBD1 identical over 7 bases. Germline CDR1 reads DFQATT; CDR2 reads SNEGSKA (reference sequence). The V and J ends lost 3 bases and 0 bases, in that order; junction bases with no gene match: 7. CDR3 length: 15 residues.

In its sample, this clonotype was seen a few times. The chain is built from TRBV27 and TRBJ2-5; 10 positions agree with TRBD2. CDR3 length equals 17 residues. Germline values: CDR1 MNHEY, CDR2 SMNVEV (reference sequence). Unmatched junction bases numbered 9, after V lost 2 bases and J lost 3 bases. The CDR3 region is CASSLQAGGPWEETQYF. The DNA of the CDR3 is TGTGCCAGCAGTTTACAAGCGGGAGGGCCATGGGAAGAGACCCAGTACTTC.

This clonotype has at least ten counts. CDR3: CASSARDSTYEQYF. CDR3 nucleotide sequence: TGTGCCAGCAGTGCTCGGGACAGTACCTACGAGCAGTACTTC. This chain links TRBV28 with TRBJ2-7, with 7 bases matching TRBD1. CDR3 length: 14 amino acids. Germline assignment: CDR1 MDHEN and CDR2 SYDVKM. V trimming: 5 bases; J trimming: 2 bases; junction bases outside the gene matches: 6.